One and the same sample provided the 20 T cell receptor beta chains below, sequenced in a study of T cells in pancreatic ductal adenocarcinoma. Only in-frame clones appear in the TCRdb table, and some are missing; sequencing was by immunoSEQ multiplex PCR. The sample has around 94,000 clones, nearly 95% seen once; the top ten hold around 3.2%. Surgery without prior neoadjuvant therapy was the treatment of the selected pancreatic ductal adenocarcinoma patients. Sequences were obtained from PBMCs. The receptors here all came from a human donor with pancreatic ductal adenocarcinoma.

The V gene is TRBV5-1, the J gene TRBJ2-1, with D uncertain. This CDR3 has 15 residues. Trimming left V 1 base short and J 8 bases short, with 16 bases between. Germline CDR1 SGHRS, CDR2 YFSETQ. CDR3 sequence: CASSLTLRPEDEQFF. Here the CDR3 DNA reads TGCGCCAGCAGCTTGACCCTCCGGCCTGAGGATGAGCAGTTCTTC.

Here the CDR3 DNA reads TGCGCCAGTTCACAGGGGAACGGTGAAAAACTGTTTTTT. This translates into CASSQGNGEKLFF. This chain links TRBV5-1 with TRBJ1-4; 7 nucleotides line up with TRBD1. Germline assignment: CDR1 SGHRS and CDR2 YFSETQ. J lost 7 bases, V lost 8 bases, and 8 bases had no gene match. This CDR3 is 13 amino acids long.

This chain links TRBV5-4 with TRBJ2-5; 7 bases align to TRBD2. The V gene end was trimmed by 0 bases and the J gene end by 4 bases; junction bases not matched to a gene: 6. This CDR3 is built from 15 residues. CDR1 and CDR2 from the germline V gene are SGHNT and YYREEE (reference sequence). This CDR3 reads CASSLASASGETQYF. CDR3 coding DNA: TGTGCCAGCAGCTTGGCCTCGGCTAGCGGAGAGACCCAGTACTTC. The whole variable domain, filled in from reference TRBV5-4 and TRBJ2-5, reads ETGVTQSPTHLIKTRGQQVTLRCSSQSGHNTVSWYQQALGQGPQFIFQYYREEENGRGNFPPRFSGLQFPNYSSELNVNALELDDSALYLCASSLASASGETQYFGPGTRLLVL.

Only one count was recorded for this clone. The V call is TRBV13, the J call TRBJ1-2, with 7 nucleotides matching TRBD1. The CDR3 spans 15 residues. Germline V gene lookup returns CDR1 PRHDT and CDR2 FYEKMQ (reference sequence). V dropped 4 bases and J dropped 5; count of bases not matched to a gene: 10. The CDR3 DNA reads TGTGCCAGCAGCTCTCCCCGACAGGGCTCTTATGGCTACACCTTC. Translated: CASSSPRQGSYGYTF. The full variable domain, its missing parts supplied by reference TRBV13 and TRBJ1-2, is AAGVIQSPRHLIKEKRETATLKCYPIPRHDTVYWYQQGPGQDPQFLISFYEKMQSDKGSIPDRFSAQQFSDYHSELNMSSLELGDSALYFCASSSPRQGSYGYTFGSGTRLTVV.

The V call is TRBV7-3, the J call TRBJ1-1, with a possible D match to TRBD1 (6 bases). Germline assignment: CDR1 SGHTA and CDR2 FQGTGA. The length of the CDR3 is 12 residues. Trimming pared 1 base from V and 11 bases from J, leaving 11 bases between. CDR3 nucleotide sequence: TGTGCCAGCAGCTTAATAGGGGGAAGGGCTTTCTTT. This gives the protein CASSLIGGRAFF.

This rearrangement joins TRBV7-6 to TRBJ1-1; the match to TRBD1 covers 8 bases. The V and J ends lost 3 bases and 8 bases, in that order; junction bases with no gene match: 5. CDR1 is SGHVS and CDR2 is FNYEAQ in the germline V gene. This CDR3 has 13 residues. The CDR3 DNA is TGTGCCAGCAGCTTGTGGACAGGGAGAGAAGCTTTCTTT. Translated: CASSLWTGREAFF.

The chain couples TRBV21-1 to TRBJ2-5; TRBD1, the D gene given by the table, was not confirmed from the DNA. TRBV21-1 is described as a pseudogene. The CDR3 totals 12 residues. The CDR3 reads CASSSDRGREYF. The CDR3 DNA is TGTGCCAGCAGCAGTGACAGGGGGAGGGAGTACTTC.

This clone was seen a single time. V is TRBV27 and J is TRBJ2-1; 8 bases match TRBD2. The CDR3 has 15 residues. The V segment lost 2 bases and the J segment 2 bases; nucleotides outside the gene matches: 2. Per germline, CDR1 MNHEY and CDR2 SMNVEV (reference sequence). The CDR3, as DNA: TGTGCCAGCAGTTTAAAAGCGGGAGCCTACAATGAGCAGTTCTTC. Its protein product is CASSLKAGAYNEQFF.

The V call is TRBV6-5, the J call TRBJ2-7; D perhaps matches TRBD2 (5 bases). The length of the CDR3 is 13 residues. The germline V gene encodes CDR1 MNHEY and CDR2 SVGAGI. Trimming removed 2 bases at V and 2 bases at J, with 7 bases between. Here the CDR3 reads CASSYPGTYEQYF. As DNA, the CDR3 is TGTGCCAGCAGTTACCCGGGGACCTACGAGCAGTACTTC.

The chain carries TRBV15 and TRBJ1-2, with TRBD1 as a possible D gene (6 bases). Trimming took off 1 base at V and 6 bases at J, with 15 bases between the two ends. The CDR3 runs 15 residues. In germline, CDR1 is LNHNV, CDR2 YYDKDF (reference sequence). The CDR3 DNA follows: TGTGCCACCAGCAGAGTGCCGTCACAGGGAGATGGCTACACCTTC. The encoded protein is CATSRVPSQGDGYTF.

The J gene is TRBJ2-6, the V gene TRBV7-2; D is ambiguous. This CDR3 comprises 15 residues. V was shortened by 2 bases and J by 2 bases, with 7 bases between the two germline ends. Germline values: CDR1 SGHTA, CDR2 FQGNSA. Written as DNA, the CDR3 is TGTGCCAGCAGCTTACCACTGGCTGGGGCCAACGTCCTGACTTTC. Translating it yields CASSLPLAGANVLTF.

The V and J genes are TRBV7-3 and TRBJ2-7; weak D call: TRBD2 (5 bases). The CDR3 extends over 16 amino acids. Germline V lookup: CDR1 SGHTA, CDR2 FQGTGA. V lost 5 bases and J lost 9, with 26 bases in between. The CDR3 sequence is CASSLYARSREGVQYF. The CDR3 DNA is TGTGCCAGCAGCCTATATGCGAGGTCCCGGGAAGGTGTGCAGTACTTC. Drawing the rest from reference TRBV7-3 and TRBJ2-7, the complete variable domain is GAGVSQTPSNKVTEKGKYVELRCDPISGHTALYWYRQSLGQGPEFLIYFQGTGAADDSGLPNDRFFAVRPEGSVSTLKIQRTERGDSAVYLCASSLYARSREGVQYFGPGTRLTVT.

CDR3 residues: CASSLRGEANYGYTF. The CDR3 nucleotides are TGTGCCAGCTCGCTCAGGGGCGAAGCTAACTATGGCTACACCTTC. The genes are TRBV18 and TRBJ1-2, with D tentatively TRBD1 (6 bases). The germline CDR1 and CDR2 sequences are KGHSH and LQKENI. The V end was cut by 6 bases, the J end by 0 bases, with 14 bases between. The length of the CDR3 is 15 residues.

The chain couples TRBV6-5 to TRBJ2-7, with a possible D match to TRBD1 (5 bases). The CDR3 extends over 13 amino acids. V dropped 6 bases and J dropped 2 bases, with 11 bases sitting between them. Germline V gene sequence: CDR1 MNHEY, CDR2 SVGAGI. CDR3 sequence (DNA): TGTGCCAGCAGCCCCGACAGTCCCTACGAGCAGTACTTC. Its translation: CASSPDSPYEQYF.

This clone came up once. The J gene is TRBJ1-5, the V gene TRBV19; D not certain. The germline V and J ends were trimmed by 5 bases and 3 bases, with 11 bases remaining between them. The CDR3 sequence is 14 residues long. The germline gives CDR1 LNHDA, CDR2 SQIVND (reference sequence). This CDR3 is CASSRLQFNQPQHF. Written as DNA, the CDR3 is TGTGCCAGTAGTCGTTTACAGTTCAATCAGCCCCAGCATTTT.

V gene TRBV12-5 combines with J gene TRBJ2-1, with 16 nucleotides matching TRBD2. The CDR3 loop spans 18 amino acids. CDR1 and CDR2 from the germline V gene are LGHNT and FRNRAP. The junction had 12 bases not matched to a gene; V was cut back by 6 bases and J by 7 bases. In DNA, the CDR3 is TGTGCTAGTGGCCCCGCCGGGACTAGCGGGAGGGCCAGGAATGAGCAGTTCTTC. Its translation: CASGPAGTSGRARNEQFF.

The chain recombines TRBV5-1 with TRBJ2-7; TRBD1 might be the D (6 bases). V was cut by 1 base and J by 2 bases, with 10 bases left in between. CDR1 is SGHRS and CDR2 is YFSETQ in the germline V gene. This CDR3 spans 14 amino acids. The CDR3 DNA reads TGCGCCAGCAGCTTGACAGGGCCTCCCTACGAGCAGTACTTC. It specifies CASSLTGPPYEQYF.

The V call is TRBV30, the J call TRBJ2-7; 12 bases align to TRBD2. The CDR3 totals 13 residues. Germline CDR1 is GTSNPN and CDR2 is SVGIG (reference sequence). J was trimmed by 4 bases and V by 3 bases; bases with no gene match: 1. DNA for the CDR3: TGTGCCTGGAGGACTAGCGGGAGTTACGAGCAGTACTTC. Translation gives CAWRTSGSYEQYF. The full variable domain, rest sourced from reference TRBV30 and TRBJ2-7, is SQTIHQWPATLVQPVGSPLSLECTVEGTSNPNLYWYRQAAGRGLQLLFYSVGIGQISSEVPQNLSASRPQDRQFILSSKKLLLSDSGFYLCAWRTSGSYEQYFGPGTRLTVT.

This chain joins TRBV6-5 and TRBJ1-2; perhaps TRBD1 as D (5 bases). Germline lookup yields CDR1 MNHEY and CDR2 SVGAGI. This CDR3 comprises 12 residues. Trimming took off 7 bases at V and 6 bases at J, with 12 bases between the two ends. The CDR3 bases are TGTGCCAGCACCCAGGGTTGGGATGGCTACACCTTC. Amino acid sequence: CASTQGWDGYTF.

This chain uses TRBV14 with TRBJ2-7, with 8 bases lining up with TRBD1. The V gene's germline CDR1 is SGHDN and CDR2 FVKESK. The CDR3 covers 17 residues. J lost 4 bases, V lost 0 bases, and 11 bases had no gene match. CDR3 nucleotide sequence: TGTGCCAGCAGCCAAGATTCTTACAGGGGGAGAGGTTACGAGCAGTACTTC. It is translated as CASSQDSYRGRGYEQYF.